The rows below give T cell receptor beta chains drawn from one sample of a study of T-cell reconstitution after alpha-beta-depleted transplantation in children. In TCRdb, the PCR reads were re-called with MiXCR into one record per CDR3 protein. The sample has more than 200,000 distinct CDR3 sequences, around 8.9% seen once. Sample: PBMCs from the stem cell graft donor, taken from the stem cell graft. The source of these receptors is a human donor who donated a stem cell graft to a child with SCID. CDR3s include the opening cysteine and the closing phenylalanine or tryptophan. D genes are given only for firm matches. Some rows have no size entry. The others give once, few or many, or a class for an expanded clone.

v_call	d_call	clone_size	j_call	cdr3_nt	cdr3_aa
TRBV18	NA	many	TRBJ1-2	TGTGCCAGCTCACCATCGGAGCGGTCCTATGGCTACACCTTC	CASSPSERSYGYTF
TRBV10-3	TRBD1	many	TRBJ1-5	TGTGCCACGGGACAGGGTAGGGATCAGCCCCAGCATTTT	CATGQGRDQPQHF
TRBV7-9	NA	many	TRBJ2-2	TGTGCCAGCAGCTTAGTCAGAGCGAACACCGGGGAGCTGTTTTTT	CASSLVRANTGELFF
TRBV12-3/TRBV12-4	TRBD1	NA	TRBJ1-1	TGTGCCAGCAGTTCCTGGACAGGGACTTGGACTGAAGCTTTCTTT	CASSSWTGTWTEAFF
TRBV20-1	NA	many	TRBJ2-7	TGCAGTGCTACTGGCCGTTCCCTCTACGAGCAGTACTTC	CSATGRSLYEQYF
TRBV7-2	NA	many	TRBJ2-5	TGTGCCAGCAGCTTAGGATCGGTAGCGGAAGAGACCCAGTACTTC	CASSLGSVAEETQYF
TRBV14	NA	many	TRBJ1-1	TGTGCCAGCAGCCAAGATGGGGAGGGGAGGGACACTGAAGCTTTCTTT	CASSQDGEGRDTEAFF
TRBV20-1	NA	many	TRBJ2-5	TGCAGTGCTTGGAACGACATTAGGTCGCAAGAGACCCAGTACTTC	CSAWNDIRSQETQYF
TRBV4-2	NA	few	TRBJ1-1	TGTGCCAGCAGCCGTGGATCCACTGAAGCTTTCTTT	CASSRGSTEAFF
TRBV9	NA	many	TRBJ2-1	TGTGCCAGCAGCGTCCCGAGGGGCGCAGGCGGGGCGGTGCCCCCATATGAGCAGTTCTTC	CASSVPRGAGGAVPPYEQFF
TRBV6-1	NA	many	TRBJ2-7	TGTGCCAGCAGTCCAAGCCGGACAGCATCCTACGAGCAGTACTTC	CASSPSRTASYEQYF
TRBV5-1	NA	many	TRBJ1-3	TGCGCCAGCAGCTCAACGGGCGGGGACACCATATATTTT	CASSSTGGDTIYF
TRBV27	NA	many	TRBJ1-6	TGTGCCAGCAGTCTCAAAACAGGGCAGTCACCCCTCCACTTT	CASSLKTGQSPLHF
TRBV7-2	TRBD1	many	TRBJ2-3	TGTGCCAGCAGCTCACAGGACAGGTTTAGCACAGATACGCAGTATTTT	CASSSQDRFSTDTQYF
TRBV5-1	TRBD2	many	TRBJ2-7	TGCGCCAGCAGCCTCGACCAGCGGGGTTCCTACGAGCAGTACTTC	CASSLDQRGSYEQYF
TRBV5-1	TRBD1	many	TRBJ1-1	TGCGCCAGCAGCTTGGGGGACAGGGCTAGGGTGAACACTGAAGCTTTCTTT	CASSLGDRARVNTEAFF
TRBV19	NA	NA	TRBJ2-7	TGTGCCAGTAGTAGGGTCATCCGGGACTACGAGCAGTACTTC	CASSRVIRDYEQYF
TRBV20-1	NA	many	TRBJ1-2	TGCAGTGCTAGCGTAGGATCGAATGGCTACACCTTC	CSASVGSNGYTF
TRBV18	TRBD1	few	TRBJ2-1	TGTGCCAGCTTCCCGGGACAGGGAAACAATGAGCAGTTCTTC	CASFPGQGNNEQFF